These 22 T cell receptor beta chains were all obtained from the same sample, sequenced in a study of T-cell memory formation after mild COVID-19. MiXCR, run by TCRdb on the 5' RACE reads, gives a single entry per CDR3 protein. Counted here are hundreds of thousands of distinct CDR3 sequences, roughly 22% occurring once; the ten biggest clones make up approximately 8%. The sequencing input was PBMCs or a T cell subset sorted from them (not recorded which). These receptors were obtained from an adult woman who had mild COVID-19 (a few samples of this study predate the infection). Cell type and time point are not known.

The rearrangement uses TRBV27 and TRBJ2-7, with D possibly called TRBD1 or TRBD2 (6 bases each). V shed 4 bases and J shed 2 bases, with 15 bases lying between them. Germline V gene lookup returns CDR1 MNHEY and CDR2 SMNVEV (reference sequence). The CDR3 extends over 15 amino acids. In DNA, the CDR3 is TGTGCCAGCAGTTACGGTCGGGGGCGGGCCTACGAGCAGTACTTC. As protein: CASSYGRGRAYEQYF.

This clonotype was found a few times. In nucleotides, the CDR3 is TGTGCCAGCAGTTCATCGACAGGCTTGAACACCGGGGAGCTGTTTTTT. Encoded protein: CASSSSTGLNTGELFF. The chain employs TRBV11-2 and TRBJ2-2; a weak D match, TRBD1 (6 bases). The CDR3 is made up of 16 amino acids. The V gene lost 6 bases and the J gene lost 1 base, with 15 bases spanning the gap. The germline CDR1 and CDR2 sequences are SGHAT and FQNNGV.

The chain uses TRBV12-3 or TRBV12-4 and TRBJ1-1; weak D call: TRBD1 (5 bases). The CDR3 runs to 17 residues. V was shortened by 5 bases and J by 2 bases, with 21 bases between the two germline ends. The CDR3 coding sequence is TGTGCCAGCAGTCCGGCGCTCGACAGAGAAGGAAACACTGAAGCTTTCTTT. Translated: CASSPALDREGNTEAFF.

This clonotype was seen a few times. The gene calls are TRBV4-2 and TRBJ2-2; 7 bases map to TRBD1. Germline trimming cut 4 bases from V and 0 bases from J; bases unmatched to any gene: 5. CDR3 length: 16 residues. Germline CDR1 is LGHNA and CDR2 is YNFKEQ. CDR3 nucleotides: TGTGCCAGCAGCCTACAGACAGGGACGAACACCGGGGAGCTGTTTTTT. Translating it yields CASSLQTGTNTGELFF.

This clonotype was seen a few times. The CDR3 spells CSVWGGNTIYF. CDR3 DNA: TGCAGCGTTTGGGGGGGAAACACCATATATTTT. This chain joins TRBV29-1 and TRBJ1-3; D possibly corresponds to TRBD1 (5 bases). The germline V gene has CDR1 SQVTM and CDR2 ANQGSEA. The CDR3 extends over 11 amino acids. V was shortened by 5 bases and J by 4 bases, with 6 bases between the two germline ends.

This clonotype occurred a few times. The chain combines TRBV7-3 with TRBJ1-2, with a tentative D call TRBD1 (6 bases). This CDR3 region has 14 residues. V lost 4 bases and J 8 bases, leaving 17 bases between the germline ends. Germline CDR1 and CDR2: SGHTA and FQGTGA. The CDR3 loop is CASSSGGGTRGYTF. Here the CDR3 DNA reads TGTGCCAGCAGCTCCGGGGGGGGCACGAGGGGCTACACCTTC.

The chain employs TRBV11-2 and TRBJ2-2, with 14 positions matching TRBD2. The CDR3 sequence is 17 residues long. The junction had 8 bases not matched to a gene; V was cut back by 5 bases and J by 6 bases. Germline CDR1 reads SGHAT; CDR2 reads FQNNGV. CDR3 DNA: TGTGCCAGCAGCCAGACTAGCGGGAGGGCCCTCGCCGGGGAGCTGTTTTTT. Translated: CASSQTSGRALAGELFF.

This clonotype has just a few counts. This chain joins TRBV5-4 and TRBJ2-1; 9 positions agree with TRBD2. The CDR3 runs 15 residues. CDR1 SGHNT and CDR2 YYREEE come from the germline V gene (reference sequence). With 4 bases clipped from V and 6 bases from J, the junction kept 8 bases outside the gene matches. CDR3: CASSTGTSSINEQFF. In DNA, the CDR3 is TGTGCCAGCAGCACCGGGACTAGCTCGATCAATGAGCAGTTCTTC.

The chain carries TRBV4-1 and TRBJ2-7, with a weak D call TRBD1 (5 bases). There are 15 residues in the CDR3. The germline V gene has CDR1 MGHRA and CDR2 YSYEKL. V was trimmed by 3 bases and J by 1 base, leaving 13 bases between them. CDR3 sequence reads: CASSQTQELSYEQYF. CDR3 in DNA: TGCGCCAGCAGCCAGACACAGGAGCTTTCCTACGAGCAGTACTTC.

In this sample, this clonotype turned up a few times. V usage is TRBV6-5 and J usage is TRBJ1-1; weak D call: TRBD1 (6 bases). Trimming cost V 4 bases and J 2 bases, with 14 bases left between them. This CDR3 is 15 amino acids long. Germline CDR1 is MNHEY and CDR2 is SVGAGI. CDR3 nucleotides: TGTGCCAGCAGTTTATACAGGGAATTAAACACTGAAGCTTTCTTT. Its protein is CASSLYRELNTEAFF.

There are a few counts of this clonotype. This chain joins TRBV6-6 and TRBJ2-4, with a possible D match to TRBD1 (5 bases). CDR3 size: 16 residues. Germline loops: CDR1 MNHNY, CDR2 SVGAGI (reference sequence). V was pared by 4 bases and J by 0 bases, with 13 bases between. The CDR3 nucleotides are TGTGCCAGCAGTTTACTCCAGGGCCTAGCCAAAAACATTCAGTACTTC. Amino acids: CASSLLQGLAKNIQYF.

This clonotype was detected a few times. The V and J genes are TRBV11-2 and TRBJ2-1; 8 bases are a match to TRBD2. After removal of 0 bases from V and 8 bases from J, the junction contained 6 bases not matched to a gene. Germline values: CDR1 SGHAT, CDR2 FQNNGV. The CDR3 covers 15 residues. The CDR3 region is CASSLELAGSYEQFF. The CDR3 DNA is TGTGCCAGCAGCTTAGAGTTAGCGGGGTCGTATGAGCAGTTCTTC.

This clonotype has just one count. A much larger clone is a single base away; this may be a read error. The chain joins TRBV20-1 to TRBJ2-3; 14 nucleotides align to TRBD2. The CDR3 runs to 18 residues. The germline V gene has CDR1 DFQATT and CDR2 SNEGSKA (reference sequence). CDR3 nucleotides: TGCAGTGCTAGACCGGGACTAGCGGGAGACTGGTATGCAGATACGAAGTATTTT. Amino acid sequence: CSARPGLAGDWYADTKYF.

This chain uses TRBV12-3 or TRBV12-4 with TRBJ2-7; either TRBD1 or TRBD2 may supply D (5 bases each). This CDR3 contains 13 residues. V was shortened by 1 base and J by 11 bases, with 15 bases between the two germline ends. The CDR3 coding sequence is TGTGCCAGCAGTTTAGGGGACCGCCAATCTAAGTACTTC. It is translated as CASSLGDRQSKYF.

V usage is TRBV29-1 and J usage is TRBJ1-1, with D perhaps matching TRBD1 (5 bases). From germline, CDR1 is SQVTM and CDR2 ANQGSEA. Trimming took off 6 bases at V and 0 bases at J, with 11 bases between the two ends. This CDR3 is built from 13 residues. CDR3 bases: TGCAGCGTCTCGGGACGGTTGAACACTGAAGCTTTCTTT. Encoded protein: CSVSGRLNTEAFF.

The chain employs TRBV20-1 and TRBJ2-7, with D maybe TRBD2 (7 bases). Per germline, CDR1 DFQATT and CDR2 SNEGSKA (reference sequence). CDR3 length: 15 residues. V lost 0 bases and J 4 bases, leaving 16 bases between the germline ends. This chain's CDR3 is CSARDPGGLAYEQYF. The CDR3 nucleotides read TGCAGTGCTAGAGATCCCGGGGGGCTAGCGTACGAGCAGTACTTC.

The table lists this clonotype with a count of one. The rearrangement uses TRBV3-1 and TRBJ1-2; 7 nucleotides align to TRBD1. The V gene end was trimmed by 5 bases and the J gene end by 3 bases; junction bases not matched to a gene: 9. This CDR3 contains 15 residues. Germline V gene sequence: CDR1 LGHDT, CDR2 YNNKEL (reference sequence). The CDR3 spells CASSVSGGRDYGYTF. As DNA, the CDR3 is TGTGCCAGCAGCGTTTCAGGGGGGCGCGACTATGGCTACACCTTC.

V usage is TRBV12-3 or TRBV12-4 and J usage is TRBJ2-7, with 9 bases that match TRBD1. V gave up 4 bases and J gave up 5 bases; unmatched junction bases: 9. The CDR3 covers 15 residues. The DNA for the CDR3 is TGTGCCAGCAGTTGGGGCGGGACAGGGCTGCACGAGCAGTACTTC. Protein: CASSWGGTGLHEQYF.

This chain connects TRBV18 to TRBJ1-6; no firm D call. Germline V lookup: CDR1 KGHSH, CDR2 LQKENI. The length of the CDR3 is 14 residues. Trimming left V 2 bases short and J 7 bases short, with 9 bases between. CDR3 protein: CASSPTRNNSPLHF. CDR3 nucleotide sequence: TGTGCCAGCTCACCAACACGGAACAATTCACCCCTCCACTTT.

This clonotype was observed a few times. The chain links TRBV2 to TRBJ2-7; D possibly corresponds to TRBD1 (7 bases). Trimming stripped 5 bases from V and 2 bases from J, with 16 bases between. Germline values: CDR1 SNHLY, CDR2 FYNNEI. CDR3 size: 15 residues. The CDR3 region has the DNA TGTGCCAGCAGTACCCAACAGGGGAGGACCTACGAGCAGTACTTC. Protein: CASSTQQGRTYEQYF.

This clonotype was picked up a small number of times. The chain has TRBV24-1 and TRBJ2-1; 9 bases match TRBD1. The J segment lost 6 bases and the V segment lost 3 bases, leaving 8 bases of the junction unmatched. Germline V lookup: CDR1 KGHDR, CDR2 SFDVKD. The CDR3 loop spans 16 amino acids. Written as DNA, the CDR3 is TGTGCCACCAGTGATCCGGGACAGGGAACCCCCAATGAGCAGTTCTTC. Translation gives CATSDPGQGTPNEQFF.

The V call is TRBV6-2 or TRBV6-3, the J call TRBJ2-2; D uncertain. CDR3 length: 14 amino acids. CDR1 and CDR2 (germline): MNHEY, SVGEGT. Trimming left V 4 bases short and J 4 bases short, with 10 bases between. In nucleotides, the CDR3 is TGTGCCAGCAGTTCAATTACAGCCACCGGGGAGCTGTTTTTT. Its protein product is CASSSITATGELFF.